This T cell receptor (beta chain) stems from a study of blood T cell repertoires in COVID-19. Original data processing: Using reference gene primer amplification, nucleated cell counts were estimated. Libraries were prepared by immunoSEQ multiplex PCR; TCRdb keeps only in-frame clonotypes and omits some of them. V, J and clone size are those of that table, while D and trimming were read from the DNA. Of about 120,000 clones in the sample, roughly 91% were seen once. This CDR3 is 14 amino acids long. V lost 0 bases, J lost 8 bases, and 16 bases lay in between. The V gene's germline CDR1 is GTSNPN and CDR2 SVGIG (reference sequence).

The sample comprised peripheral blood. V and J are TRBV30 and TRBJ1-2; D possibly corresponds to TRBD1 (5 bases). The TCR comes from a man aged 60-69 years with COVID-19, enrolled during active disease. The CDR3 spells CAWSVGGQGFGYTF. The CDR3, as DNA: TGTGCCTGGAGTGTAGGAGGGCAGGGTTTCGGCTACACCTTC.